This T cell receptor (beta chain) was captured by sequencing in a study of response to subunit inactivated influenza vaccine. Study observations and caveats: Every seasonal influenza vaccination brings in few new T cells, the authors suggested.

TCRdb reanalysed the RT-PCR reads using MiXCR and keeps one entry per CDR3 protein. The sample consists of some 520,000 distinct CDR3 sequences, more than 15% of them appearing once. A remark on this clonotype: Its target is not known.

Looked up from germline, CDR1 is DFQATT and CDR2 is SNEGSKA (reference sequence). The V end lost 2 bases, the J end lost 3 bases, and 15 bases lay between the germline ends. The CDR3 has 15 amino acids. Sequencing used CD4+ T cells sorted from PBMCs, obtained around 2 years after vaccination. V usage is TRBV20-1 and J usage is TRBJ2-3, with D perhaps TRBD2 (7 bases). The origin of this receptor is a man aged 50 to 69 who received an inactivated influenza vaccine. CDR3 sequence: CSARFWGGGTDTQYF. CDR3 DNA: TGCAGTGCTAGATTCTGGGGAGGGGGGACAGATACGCAGTATTTT.